This T cell receptor (beta chain) emerged from a study of shared clonotypes between healthy human individuals. Germline CDR1 and CDR2: WNHNN and SYGVQD (reference sequence). This CDR3 contains 17 residues. The V segment lost 6 bases and the J segment 4 bases; nucleotides outside the gene matches: 18. Here immunoSEQ multiplex PCR was the method, and the copy in TCRdb shows in-frame clones only, minus some. The sample includes 1,400,000 or so clones, 98% of them seen just once. CD45RA+ naive and CD45RA-negative memory subsets were separated from CD4+ cells. The material sequenced was naive CD4+ T cells sorted from blood. Subset described: CD45RA+ positively selected. The clonotype was recovered from a man aged 30-40 years in good health. The chain joins TRBV10-1 to TRBJ2-7, with 7 positions matching TRBD2. This CDR3 is CASSPPGGALGPYEQYF. DNA of the CDR3: TGCGCCAGCAGCCCCCCGGGGGGAGCCTTGGGTCCGTACGAGCAGTACTTC.